These T cell receptor beta chains were read from a single sample in a study of cytomegalovirus exposure and HLA in healthy donors. Assay used: immunoSEQ multiplex PCR; TCRdb lists only in-frame clones, some missing. This table has around 200,000 clones, about 80% appearing once. Sequencing used PBMCs. The receptors were sampled from a man aged 18 to 29 in good health and CMV-seronegative. The CDR3 runs from the conserved cysteine through the conserved F or W. The order of the fields is V gene, J gene, CDR3 protein.

TRBV9	TRBJ2-6	CASSGRGSSGANVLTF
TRBV6-5	TRBJ2-3	CASSLGLAGVTDTQYF
TRBV5-4	TRBJ2-1	CASTYSGGAQYNEQFF
TRBV5-1	TRBJ2-1	CASSWGVAVTPAHEQFF
TRBV6-1	TRBJ2-7	CASSEYGGPPGEQYF
TRBV28	TRBJ1-5	CASSPSTGMGNQPQHF
TRBV7-6	TRBJ2-3	CASSPPAGGTDTQYF
TRBV18	TRBJ1-1	CASSPGGQAFF
TRBV7-2	TRBJ1-3	CASSARQGGSGNTIYF
TRBV9	TRBJ2-3	CASSPGPKKEDTQYF
TRBV29-1	TRBJ1-1	CSADSLNTEAFF